This T cell receptor beta chain was captured by sequencing in a study of cytomegalovirus exposure and HLA in healthy donors. Whole-study results and caveats: Exclusion as indistinguishable affected some V segments, including TRBV6-2 and TRBV6-3. Most of the CMV-associated TCR beta chains (in a later analysis) appeared to be HLA-restricted. Cytomegalovirus status was reportedly diagnosed by the classifier with high specificity and sensitivity. Follow-up analysis seemed to connect common viral pathogens with several of the most significant clusters identified.

Germline V gene lookup returns CDR1 MNHNS and CDR2 SASEGT. There are 15 residues in the CDR3. Between the trimmed V and J ends, which lost 1 base and 4 bases, there was a span of 13 bases. The PCR made use of 60 Vbeta and 13 Jbeta primers. The table came from immunoSEQ multiplex PCR; TCRdb's copy has only in-frame clones and leaves some out. The sample shows some 200,000 clones, over 65% of them seen only once. On this clone itself: The antigen is undetermined.

The chain is built from TRBV6-1 and TRBJ1-1; the D gene is possibly TRBD1 (5 bases). This clonotype was obtained from a boy younger than 10 in good health and CMV-seronegative. Sequencing input: PBMCs. CDR3 sequence: CASSEVGGYGTEAFF. The CDR3 DNA sequence: TGTGCCAGCAGTGAAGTCGGGGGGTACGGCACTGAAGCTTTCTTT.